Each of the 27 T cell receptor beta chains below was sequenced from the same sample in a study of cytomegalovirus exposure and HLA in healthy donors. The PCR contained 60 Vbeta and 13 Jbeta primers. TCRdb's table, derived via immunoSEQ multiplex PCR, lists solely in-frame clones and lacks some. The table has 100,000 to 120,000 clones, under 85% seen once. The specimen sequenced was PBMCs. The source of these receptors is a man younger than 40 in good health and CMV-seropositive.

Turning to this clone: As the CDR3 is not closed by the conserved phenylalanine or tryptophan, this likely results from a read error. This rearrangement joins TRBV18 to TRBJ2-7, with 12 positions matching TRBD1. The ends lost 2 bases at V and 1 base at J; junction bases unmatched: 6. This CDR3 comprises 17 residues. CDR1 KGHSH and CDR2 LQKENI come from the germline V gene. CDR3 sequence: CASSPRGGQGASYEQYL. The CDR3 nucleotides are TGTGCCAGCTCACCAAGAGGGGGACAGGGGGCATCCTACGAGCAGTACCTC.

J is TRBJ2-7 and V is TRBV5-1; D is unresolved. Germline V gene data show CDR1 as SGHRS and CDR2 as YFSETQ. The CDR3 consists of 15 residues. The V gene lost 4 bases and the J gene lost 8 bases, with 22 bases spanning the gap. CDR3 in DNA: TGCGCCAGCAGCACGACTCGTCTTCCGATTGAGAAGCAGTACTTC. It is translated as CASSTTRLPIEKQYF.

The V gene is TRBV9, the J gene TRBJ2-3; D remains ambiguous. Germline values: CDR1 SGDLS, CDR2 YYNGEE. The V gene lost 0 bases and the J gene lost 3 bases, with 8 bases spanning the gap. The CDR3 runs 14 residues. CDR3 sequence: CASSVVAETDTQYF. In nucleotides, the CDR3 is TGTGCCAGCAGCGTAGTGGCCGAAACAGATACGCAGTATTTT.

The chain's CDR3 is CASNPGTSYTDTQYF. The CDR3 nucleotides are TGTGCCAGCAACCCCGGGACTAGCTACACAGATACGCAGTATTTT. V usage is TRBV2 and J usage is TRBJ2-3; 9 bases are a match to TRBD2. The CDR3 covers 15 residues. Germline lookup yields CDR1 SNHLY and CDR2 FYNNEI. J gave up 2 bases and V 7 bases, and 7 bases lay outside the gene matches.

CDR3 sequence: CASSQDVTSGGDTQYF. For the CDR3, the DNA is TGCGCCAGCAGCCAAGATGTCACTAGCGGGGGTGATACGCAGTATTTT. The chain is built from TRBV4-3 and TRBJ2-3; 11 nucleotides line up with TRBD2. The CDR3 has 16 amino acids. Germline V gives CDR1 LGHNA, CDR2 YSLEER. J gave up 6 bases and V 0 bases, and 5 bases lay outside the gene matches.

The chain uses TRBV7-9 and TRBJ2-5; possibly TRBD2 for D (5 bases). The last part of the DNA fits TRBJ2-7 better; the J call may be wrong. Per germline, CDR1 SEHNR and CDR2 FQNEAQ (reference sequence). This CDR3 contains 14 residues. CDR3 nucleotide sequence: TGTGCCAGCGGAGGAGGTCAATGGGGATACGAGCAGTACTTC. It is translated as CASGGGQWGYEQYF.

The CDR3 bases are TGCGCCAGCAGCTTGGGGGGACAGGGGGTGTACGACGAGCAGTACTTC. Translated: CASSLGGQGVYDEQYF. The J gene is TRBJ2-7, the V gene TRBV5-1; 11 bases fit TRBD1. Trimming took 0 bases from V and 5 from J; bases not matched to a gene: 7. Germline V lookup: CDR1 SGHRS, CDR2 YFSETQ. The CDR3 is 16 amino acids.

The chain combines TRBV6-5 with TRBJ1-5, with TRBD1 matching over 7 bases. There are 13 residues in the CDR3. The germline gives CDR1 MNHEY, CDR2 SVGAGI. With 6 bases clipped from V and 3 bases from J, the junction kept 2 bases outside the gene matches. CDR3 coding DNA: TGTGCCAGCAGGGGACAGTACAATCAGCCCCAGCATTTT. This sequence encodes CASRGQYNQPQHF.

Worth noting for this clone: The sample carries other DNA sequences with the same CDR3. The gene calls are TRBV7-2 and TRBJ1-6; 9 positions match TRBD1. This CDR3 is built from 15 residues. Looked up from germline, CDR1 is SGHTA and CDR2 is FQGNSA. V lost 8 bases and J lost 8; bases outside the gene matches: 10. The CDR3 loop is CASSREQGADSPLHF. CDR3 nucleotides: TGTGCCAGCTCGAGAGAACAGGGGGCGGATTCACCCCTCCACTTT.

The V and J genes are TRBV19 and TRBJ1-1, with no clear D. Trimming removed 9 bases from V and 6 bases from J, with 11 bases in between. Germline-derived CDR1 and CDR2 are LNHDA and SQIVND (reference sequence). The length of the CDR3 is 11 residues. This chain's CDR3 is CASHLGPEAFF. The CDR3 DNA sequence: TGTGCCAGCCATCTAGGTCCTGAAGCTTTCTTT.

This clone appeared a single time. The chain employs TRBV11-2 and TRBJ1-2; D is uncertain. From germline, CDR1 is SGHAT and CDR2 FQNNGV. The CDR3 length is 12 residues. V gave up 4 bases and J gave up 8 bases, with 11 bases separating them. In DNA, the CDR3 is TGTGCCAGCAGCTCCACCGCCAGGGGCTACACCTTC. It is translated as CASSSTARGYTF.

This clone showed up just a few times. This rearrangement joins TRBV10-3 to TRBJ1-2, with 10 bases fitting TRBD1. CDR1 ENHRY and CDR2 SYGVKD come from the germline V gene. V was pared by 6 bases and J by 8 bases, with 15 bases of the junction left unmatched. The CDR3 totals 16 residues. The chain's CDR3 is CAISQSTGGNLGGYTF. The CDR3 DNA follows: TGTGCCATCAGCCAGTCGACAGGGGGCAACCTCGGCGGCTACACCTTC.

The chain employs TRBV15 and TRBJ1-4; 9 positions match TRBD1. In germline, CDR1 is LNHNV, CDR2 YYDKDF (reference sequence). With V trimmed by 8 bases and J by 7 bases, 11 bases remained unmatched. The CDR3 is 15 residues long. CDR3 in amino acids: CATYHTDRGSEKLFF. In nucleotides, the CDR3 is TGTGCCACCTACCATACGGACAGGGGTAGTGAAAAACTGTTTTTT.

This sequence joins TRBV29-1 and TRBJ1-2; 7 bases agree with TRBD1. The V segment lost 7 bases and the J segment 3 bases; nucleotides outside the gene matches: 8. The CDR3 covers 13 residues. Per germline, CDR1 SQVTM and CDR2 ANQGSEA. CDR3 DNA sequence: TGCAGCGCAACCGACAGGGACGACTATGGCTACACCTTC. Translated: CSATDRDDYGYTF.

This clone was counted a single time. The chain uses TRBV6-5 and TRBJ2-3; TRBD2 might be the D (5 bases). Trimming shortened V by 6 bases and J by 3 bases, and 10 bases separated the two germline ends. Germline V gene data show CDR1 as MNHEY and CDR2 as SVGAGI. CDR3 length: 13 residues. Here the CDR3 reads CASSLTGTDTQYF. CDR3 in DNA: TGTGCCAGCAGCCTAACGGGGACAGATACGCAGTATTTT.

The V and J genes are TRBV5-1 and TRBJ2-2; TRBD1 aligns across 8 bases. The CDR3 extends over 15 amino acids. J gave up 1 base and V 2 bases, and 1 base lay outside the gene matches. In germline, CDR1 is SGHRS, CDR2 YFSETQ. CDR3 in amino acids: CASSLGQGNTGELFF. For the CDR3, the DNA is TGCGCCAGCAGCTTAGGACAGGGGAACACCGGGGAGCTGTTTTTT. Full variable domain (outside the CDR3, taken from reference TRBV5-1 and TRBJ2-2): KAGVTQTPRYLIKTRGQQVTLSCSPISGHRSVSWYQQTPGQGLQFLFEYFSETQRNKGNFPGRFSGRQFSNSRSEMNVSTLELGDSALYLCASSLGQGNTGELFFGEGSRLTVL.

This sequence joins TRBV7-2 and TRBJ2-5; 8 bases fit TRBD2. Germline CDR1 SGHTA, CDR2 FQGNSA. The CDR3 covers 15 residues. J gave up 7 bases and V 6 bases, and 13 bases lay outside the gene matches. The CDR3 spells CASSQGLVEGVTQYF. The CDR3 region has the DNA TGTGCCAGCAGTCAGGGACTAGTGGAAGGGGTGACCCAGTACTTC. The full variable domain, completed using reference TRBV7-2 and TRBJ2-5, is GAGVSQSPSNKVTEKGKDVELRCDPISGHTALYWYRQSLGQGLEFLIYFQGNSAPDKSGLPSDRFSAERTGGSVSTLTIQRTQQEDSAVYLCASSQGLVEGVTQYFGPGTRLLVL.

This clone was picked up a small number of times. In DNA form, the CDR3 reads TGCGCCAGCAGCTCTACCTTCGGAGATCCCTACGAGCAGTACTTC. Translation: CASSSTFGDPYEQYF. The chain is built from TRBV5-1 and TRBJ2-7; D unresolved. This CDR3 contains 15 residues. Germline V gene sequence: CDR1 SGHRS, CDR2 YFSETQ. Trimming took off 3 bases at V and 2 bases at J, with 15 bases between the two ends.

This chain connects TRBV13 to TRBJ1-1, with TRBD1 matching over 7 bases. The CDR3 length is 15 residues. Germline CDR1 PRHDT, CDR2 FYEKMQ (reference sequence). Unmatched junction bases numbered 8, after V lost 5 bases and J lost 2 bases. The chain's CDR3 is CASSTLTGDNTEAFF. The CDR3 DNA is TGTGCCAGCAGCACCCTCACAGGGGACAACACTGAAGCTTTCTTT. Full variable domain (outside the CDR3, taken from reference TRBV13 and TRBJ1-1): AAGVIQSPRHLIKEKRETATLKCYPIPRHDTVYWYQQGPGQDPQFLISFYEKMQSDKGSIPDRFSAQQFSDYHSELNMSSLELGDSALYFCASSTLTGDNTEAFFGQGTRLTVV.

The chain couples TRBV29-1 to TRBJ2-7; tentative D call: TRBD2 (6 bases). The V and J ends lost 4 bases and 7 bases respectively, with 11 bases between them. Germline-derived CDR1 and CDR2 are SQVTM and ANQGSEA. The CDR3 runs 11 residues. CDR3 sequence reads: CSVAIREEQYF. CDR3 DNA sequence: TGCAGCGTTGCTATTCGGGAGGAGCAGTACTTC.

A single count supports this clone. The chain carries TRBV27 and TRBJ2-3; 9 bases are a match to TRBD1. Germline-derived CDR1 and CDR2 are MNHEY and SMNVEV (reference sequence). The ends lost 4 bases at V and 7 bases at J; junction bases unmatched: 9. This CDR3 has 15 residues. For the CDR3, the DNA is TGTGCCAGCAGTTCAGACAGGGGGTATACACATACGCAGTATTTT. Protein product: CASSSDRGYTHTQYF.

The chain employs TRBV7-9 and TRBJ2-1; maybe TRBD2 (6 bases). CDR1 and CDR2 (germline): SEHNR, FQNEAQ (reference sequence). The V end was cut by 7 bases, the J end by 0 bases, with 13 bases between. CDR3 length: 15 amino acids. The CDR3 DNA reads TGTGCCAGCATCCGTAGCGGAAGCTCCTACAATGAGCAGTTCTTC. Amino acid sequence: CASIRSGSSYNEQFF.

The CDR3 nucleotides read TGTGCCAGCTCACCAAGGGGTCCCCCGGACACTGAAGCTTTCTTT. Amino acids: CASSPRGPPDTEAFF. The rearrangement uses TRBV18 and TRBJ1-1; maybe TRBD1 (5 bases). In germline, CDR1 is KGHSH, CDR2 LQKENI. The CDR3 covers 15 residues. Trimming pared 2 bases from V and 3 bases from J, leaving 13 bases between. Variable domain in full (rest from reference TRBV18 and TRBJ1-1): NAGVMQNPRHLVRRRGQEARLRCSPMKGHSHVYWYRQLPEEGLKFMVYLQKENIIDESGMPKERFSAEFPKEGPSILRIQQVVRGDSAAYFCASSPRGPPDTEAFFGQGTRLTVV.

The chain carries TRBV11-2 and TRBJ1-4; D is possibly TRBD1 (6 bases). Germline V gives CDR1 SGHAT, CDR2 FQNNGV. The CDR3 extends over 14 amino acids. Trimming left V 5 bases short and J 4 bases short, with 11 bases between. The CDR3 sequence is CASSQSGVNEKLFF. The CDR3 DNA sequence: TGTGCCAGCAGCCAGTCAGGGGTTAATGAAAAACTGTTTTTT.

This clone occurred once. This chain connects TRBV19 to TRBJ2-5; 7 positions agree with TRBD1. The DNA end is more similar to TRBJ2-7, so the J call may be wrong. This CDR3 is 14 amino acids long. CDR1 is LNHDA and CDR2 is SQIVND in the germline V gene (reference sequence). The CDR3 DNA reads as TGTGCCAGTAGTATCCGGGACAGCTCCTACGAGCAGTACTTC. Its translation: CASSIRDSSYEQYF.

The chain is built from TRBV7-9 and TRBJ2-5; 7 nucleotides agree with TRBD2. Losses at the gene ends were 5 bases for V and 0 bases for J; bases not matched to a gene: 12. The CDR3 contains 17 residues. In germline, CDR1 is SEHNR, CDR2 FQNEAQ (reference sequence). CDR3 amino acids: CASSPRMTSSYQETQYF. The CDR3 DNA sequence: TGTGCCAGCAGCCCTCGAATGACTAGCTCGTACCAAGAGACCCAGTACTTC.

The V call is TRBV2, the J call TRBJ2-5; 10 bases are a match to TRBD2. The CDR3 has 14 residues. CDR1 is SNHLY, CDR2 FYNNEI, per germline. J lost 4 bases, V lost 6 bases, and 5 bases had no gene match. CDR3 sequence (DNA): TGTGCCAGCAGGGAGCGGGGGGGCCGAGAGACCCAGTACTTC. Protein: CASRERGGRETQYF.